One T cell receptor (beta chain) is described in this entry. The antigen is undetermined. Single viable CD3+CD4+CD8-CD45RO+ cells were sorted as the memory CD4+ T cells. CMV serostatus came from serum IgG against pp150, pp28, p38, p52. This CDR3 contains 15 residues. CDR1 is SGHTA, CDR2 FQGNSA, per germline. V shed 3 bases and J 6 bases; nucleotides not matched to a gene: 4. Sequencing used immunoSEQ multiplex PCR; TCRdb keeps in-frame clones, though not all of them. In the table there are roughly 60,000 clones, roughly 77% of which are singletons. This entry comes from a study of memory CD4+ T cells and cytomegalovirus serostatus. Study findings and constraints: About 40% of the roughly 150 known CMV-associated TCRbeta sequences appeared in CD4+ memory. Repertoires predicted CMV serostatus with median bootstrapped AUC of 0.95.

The receptor comes from an adult in good health and CMV-seronegative. The sequenced sample was memory CD4+ T cells from blood. The V gene is TRBV7-2, the J gene TRBJ2-1; 11 bases match TRBD2. CDR3 sequence reads: CASSFSGRVPNEQFF. For the CDR3, the DNA is TGTGCCAGCAGCTTTAGCGGGAGGGTACCCAATGAGCAGTTCTTC.